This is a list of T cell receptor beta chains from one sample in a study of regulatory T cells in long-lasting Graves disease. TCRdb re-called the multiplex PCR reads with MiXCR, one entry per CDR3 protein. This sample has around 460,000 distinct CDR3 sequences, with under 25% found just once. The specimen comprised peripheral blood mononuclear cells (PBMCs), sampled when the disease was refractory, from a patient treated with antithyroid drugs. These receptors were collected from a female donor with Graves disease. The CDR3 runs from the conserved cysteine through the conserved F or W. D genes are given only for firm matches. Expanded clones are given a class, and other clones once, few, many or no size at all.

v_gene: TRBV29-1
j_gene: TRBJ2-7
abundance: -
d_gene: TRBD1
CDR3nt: TGCAGCGTTGAAGGGAGACGTGATCGGACAGGGGGATACGAGCAGTACTTC
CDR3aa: CSVEGRRDRTGGYEQYF

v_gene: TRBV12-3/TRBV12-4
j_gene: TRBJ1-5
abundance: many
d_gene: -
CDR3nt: TGTGCCAGCAGTTTACAAGCGGAACAGCCCCAGCATTTT
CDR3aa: CASSLQAEQPQHF

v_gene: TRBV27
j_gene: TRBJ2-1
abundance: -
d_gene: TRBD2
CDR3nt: TGTGCCAGCAGTTCCCGGACTAGCGGGAGGAACAATGAGCAGTTCTTC
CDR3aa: CASSSRTSGRNNEQFF

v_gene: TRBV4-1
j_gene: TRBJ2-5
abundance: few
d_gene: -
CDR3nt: TGCGCCAGCAGCCCGGGACCCCGGGGTGGGGAGACCCAGTACTTC
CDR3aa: CASSPGPRGGETQYF

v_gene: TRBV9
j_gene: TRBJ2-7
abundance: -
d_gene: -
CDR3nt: TGTGCCAGCAGCCCCCGACGACTAGGCGAGCAGTACTTC
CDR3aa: CASSPRRLGEQYF

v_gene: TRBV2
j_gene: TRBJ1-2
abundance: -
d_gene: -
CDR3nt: TGTGCCAGCAGGCTGACAGGCTATGGCTACACCTTC
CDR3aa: CASRLTGYGYTF

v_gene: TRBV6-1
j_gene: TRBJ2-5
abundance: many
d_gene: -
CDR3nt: TGTGCCAGCAGTCCCGGGTCCACGGAAGAGACCCAGTACTTC
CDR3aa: CASSPGSTEETQYF

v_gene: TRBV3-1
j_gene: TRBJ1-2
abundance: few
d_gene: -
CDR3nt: TGTGCCAGCAGCCAAATTGGGAACGGCTATGGCTACACCTTC
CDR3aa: CASSQIGNGYGYTF

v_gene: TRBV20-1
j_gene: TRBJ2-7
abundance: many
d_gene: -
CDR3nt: TGCAGTGCTAGAGATCAGGGGCGCTCCCAGGTCGAGCAGTACTTC
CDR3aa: CSARDQGRSQVEQYF

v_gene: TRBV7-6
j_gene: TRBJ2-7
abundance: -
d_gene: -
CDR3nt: TGTGCCAGCCGGGCAGGGACATCCGTTTACTACGAGCAGTACTTC
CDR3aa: CASRAGTSVYYEQYF

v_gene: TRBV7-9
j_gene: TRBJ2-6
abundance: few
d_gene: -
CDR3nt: TGTGCCAGCAGCGCGGACCAGACTTCCCACGTCCTGACTTTC
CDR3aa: CASSADQTSHVLTF

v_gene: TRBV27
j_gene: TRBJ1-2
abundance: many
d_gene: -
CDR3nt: TGTGCCAGCAGTTCAAAATCGAGGTATTCTAGGAACTATGGCTACACCTTC
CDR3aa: CASSSKSRYSRNYGYTF

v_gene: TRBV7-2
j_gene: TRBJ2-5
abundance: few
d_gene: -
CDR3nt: TGTGCCAGCAGCTTAGGTCCAGGGTTGGGAGAGACCCAGTACTTC
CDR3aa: CASSLGPGLGETQYF

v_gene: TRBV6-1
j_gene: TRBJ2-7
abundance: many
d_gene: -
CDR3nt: TGTGCCAGCAGGGCTCCATCGTCCTACGAGCAGTACTTC
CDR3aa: CASRAPSSYEQYF

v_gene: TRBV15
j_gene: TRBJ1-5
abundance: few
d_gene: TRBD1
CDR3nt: TGTGCCACCAGCGGGACAGGGGGTCGGTTTGGGAATCAGCCCCAGCATTTT
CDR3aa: CATSGTGGRFGNQPQHF

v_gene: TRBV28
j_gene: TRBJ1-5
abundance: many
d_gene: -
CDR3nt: TGTGCCAGCCGGGGCAGGGGAGCATATCAGCCCCAGCATTTT
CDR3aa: CASRGRGAYQPQHF

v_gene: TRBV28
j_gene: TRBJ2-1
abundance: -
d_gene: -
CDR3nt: TGTGCCAGCAATGGGGACATCGGGCAGTTCTTC
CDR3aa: CASNGDIGQFF

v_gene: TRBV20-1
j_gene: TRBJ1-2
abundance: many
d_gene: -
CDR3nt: TGCAGTGCTACCACAGGGCCCGGTGGCTACACCTTC
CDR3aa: CSATTGPGGYTF

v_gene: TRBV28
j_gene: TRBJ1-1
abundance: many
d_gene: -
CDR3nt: TGTGCCAGCAGTTTATTAGGGACGCTGAACACTGAAGCTTTCTTT
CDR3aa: CASSLLGTLNTEAFF

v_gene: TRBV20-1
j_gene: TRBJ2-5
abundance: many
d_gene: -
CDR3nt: TGCAGTGCTAGAGTAACGCAGGGTGGGACCCAGTACTTC
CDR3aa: CSARVTQGGTQYF

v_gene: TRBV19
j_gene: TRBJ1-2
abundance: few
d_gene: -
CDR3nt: TGTGCCAGTAGTACCAGGGGCCGAAACATCTATAACTATGGCTACACCTTC
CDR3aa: CASSTRGRNIYNYGYTF

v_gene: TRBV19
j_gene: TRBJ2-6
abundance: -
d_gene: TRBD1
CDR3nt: TGTGCCAGTAAACGGGACAGTTTTTCCTCTGGGGCCAACGTCCTGACTTTC
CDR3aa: CASKRDSFSSGANVLTF

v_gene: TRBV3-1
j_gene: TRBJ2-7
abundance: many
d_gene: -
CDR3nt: TGTGCCAGCAGCCAGTTTGTGGGAGCGGAGTACGAGCAGTACTTC
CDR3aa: CASSQFVGAEYEQYF